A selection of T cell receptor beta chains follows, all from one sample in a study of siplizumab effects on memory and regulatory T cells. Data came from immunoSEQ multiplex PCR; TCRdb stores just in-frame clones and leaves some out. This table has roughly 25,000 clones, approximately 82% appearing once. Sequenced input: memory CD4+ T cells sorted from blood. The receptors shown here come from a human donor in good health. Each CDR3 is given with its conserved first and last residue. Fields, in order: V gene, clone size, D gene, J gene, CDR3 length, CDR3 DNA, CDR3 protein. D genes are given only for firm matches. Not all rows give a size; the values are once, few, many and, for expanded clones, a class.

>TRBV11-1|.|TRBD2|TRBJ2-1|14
TGTGCCAGCAGCTTATCAGATTGGGGGGGTGAGCAGTTCTTC
CASSLSDWGGEQFF
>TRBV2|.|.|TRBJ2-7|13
TGTGCCAGCGTTGGGCAGGGGAGGAACGAGCAGTACTTC
CASVGQGRNEQYF
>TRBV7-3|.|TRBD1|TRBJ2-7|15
TGTGCCAGCAGCAGAGCCGGGACAGGGTTCAACGAGCAGTACTTC
CASSRAGTGFNEQYF
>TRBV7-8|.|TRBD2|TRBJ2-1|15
TGTGCCAGCAGCTCCTTAGCGGGGGGGGGCGATGAGCAGTTCTTC
CASSSLAGGGDEQFF
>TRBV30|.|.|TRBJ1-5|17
TGTGCCTGTGGGTATGGCGGGGAATGGGCAAATAATCAGCCCCAGCATTTT
CACGYGGEWANNQPQHF
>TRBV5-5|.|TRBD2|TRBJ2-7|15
TGTGCCAGCAGCTTGATGACTAGCGTAACCTACGAGCAGTACTTC
CASSLMTSVTYEQYF
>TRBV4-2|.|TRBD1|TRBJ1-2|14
TGTGCCAGCAGCCCGGGACAGGGGGCGGCGGGCTACACCTTC
CASSPGQGAAGYTF
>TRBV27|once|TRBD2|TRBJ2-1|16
TGTGCCAGCAGTAGAACACGGACTAGCGGGGGGTATGAGCAGTTCTTC
CASSRTRTSGGYEQFF
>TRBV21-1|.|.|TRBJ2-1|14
TGTGCCAGCAGCTCCCCGGCGGGGGCTAGCAGCAAGTTCTTC
CASSSPAGASSKFF
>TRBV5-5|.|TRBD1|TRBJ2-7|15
TGTGCCAGCAGCTTGCAGGGGGCCATCTCCTACGAGCAGTACTTC
CASSLQGAISYEQYF
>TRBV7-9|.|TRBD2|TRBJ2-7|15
TGTGCCAGCAGCTCCTGGACTAGCGGGAACTACGAGCAGTACTTC
CASSSWTSGNYEQYF
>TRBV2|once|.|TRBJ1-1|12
TGTGCCAGCAGTTACCAGAACACTGAAGCTTTCTTT
CASSYQNTEAFF
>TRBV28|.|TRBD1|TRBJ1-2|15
TGTGCCAGCAGTGGAACCGGGACAGGGGGCTATGGCTACACCTTC
CASSGTGTGGYGYTF
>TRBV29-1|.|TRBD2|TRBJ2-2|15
TGCAGCGTAGCAACTAGCGGGAGGGGAACCGGGGAGCTGTTTTTT
CSVATSGRGTGELFF
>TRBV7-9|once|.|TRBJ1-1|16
TGTGCCAGCAGCTTAATCGATTTCAAGGTCCCACCAGAAGCTTTCTTT
CASSLIDFKVPPEAFF
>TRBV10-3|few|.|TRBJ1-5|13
TGTGCCATCAGTGATAAGGGTGGGCAGCCCCAGCATTTT
CAISDKGGQPQHF
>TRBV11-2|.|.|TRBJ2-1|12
TGTGCCAGCAGCTTAGTGGTGGGGCTACGGTTCTTC
CASSLVVGLRFF
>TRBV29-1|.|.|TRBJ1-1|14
TGCAGCGTTTGGGGGGGTGTCTCAGTTACTGAAGCTTTCTTT
CSVWGGVSVTEAFF
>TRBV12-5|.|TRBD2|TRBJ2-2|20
TGTGCTAGTGGTTACCCCCCCGGGGGACTAGCGGGTCCGAACACCGGGGAGCTGTTTTTT
CASGYPPGGLAGPNTGELFF
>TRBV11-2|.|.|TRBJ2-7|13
TGTGCCAGCAGCTTAGATCATCATTACGAGCAGTACTTC
CASSLDHHYEQYF
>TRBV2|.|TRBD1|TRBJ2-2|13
TGTGCCAGTAACGACAGGGAGCACGGGGAGCTGTTTTTT
CASNDREHGELFF
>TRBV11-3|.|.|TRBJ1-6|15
TGTGCCAGCAGCGTGACAGATTTATCCAGCTCACCCCTCCACTTT
CASSVTDLSSSPLHF
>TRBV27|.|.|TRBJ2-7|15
TGTGCCAGCAGACTTCGGGTACAGGTTACCTACGAGCAGTACTTC
CASRLRVQVTYEQYF
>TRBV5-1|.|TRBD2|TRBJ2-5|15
TGCGCCAGCAGCAACGGACTAGCGGGAGCAGAGACCCAGTACTTC
CASSNGLAGAETQYF
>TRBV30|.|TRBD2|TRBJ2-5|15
TGTGCCTGGGGGCGGGGAGCGGGAGGCCGAGAGACCCAGTACTTC
CAWGRGAGGRETQYF